The rows below give T cell receptor beta chains drawn from one sample of a study of control samples from healthy donors and cancer patients. Some clones are missing from TCRdb's copy, which holds only in-frame ones; the method was immunoSEQ multiplex PCR. Counted here are over 100,000 clones, 92% occurring once; the ten biggest clones make up roughly 6%. Sequencing input: blood. These receptors were obtained from a man younger than 30 in good health. Each CDR3 is given with its conserved first and last residue. Each record gives: J gene, D gene, V gene, CDR3 protein, CDR3 DNA. A D gene is named only where the DNA matches it firmly.

>TRBJ1-2|.|TRBV14
CASSQDRGFGYTF
TGTGCCAGCAGCCAAGATCGGGGGTTTGGCTACACCTTC
>TRBJ1-6|TRBD1|TRBV19
CASGSGTGAYNSPLHF
TGTGCCAGTGGCTCAGGGACAGGGGCGTATAATTCACCCCTCCACTTT
>TRBJ2-3|TRBD2|TRBV7-2
CASSRPLAGVHTQYF
TGTGCCAGCAGCCGTCCGCTAGCGGGGGTGCATACGCAGTATTTT
>TRBJ2-2|TRBD1|TRBV2
CASSADRATGELFF
TGTGCCAGCAGCGCGGACAGGGCCACCGGGGAGCTGTTTTTT
>TRBJ1-4|.|TRBV20-1
CSAPGFEKLFF
TGCAGTGCCCCGGGGTTCGAAAAACTGTTTTTT
>TRBJ1-1|TRBD1|TRBV7-9
CASSTEDRGFNTEAFF
TGTGCCAGCAGCACCGAAGACAGGGGGTTTAACACTGAAGCTTTCTTT
>TRBJ2-1|.|TRBV4-1
CASSQDFGAYNEQFF
TGCGCCAGCAGCCAAGATTTCGGGGCTTACAATGAGCAGTTCTTC
>TRBJ2-1|.|TRBV7-6
CASSARGASGRNEQFF
TGTGCCAGCAGCGCAAGGGGGGCCTCCGGCCGGAATGAGCAGTTCTTC
>TRBJ2-2|.|TRBV2
CASGEQGNTGELFF
TGTGCCAGCGGTGAGCAGGGGAACACCGGGGAGCTGTTTTTT
>TRBJ2-7|TRBD2|TRBV9
CASSAREGTYEQYF
TGTGCCAGCAGCGCCCGGGAGGGGACCTACGAGCAGTACTTC
>TRBJ2-3|TRBD2|TRBV27
CASSLSGGLGDTQYF
TGTGCCAGCAGTTTAAGCGGGGGTTTAGGAGATACGCAGTATTTT
>TRBJ2-2|.|TRBV3-1/TRBV3-2
CASSLSTFWGLPGELFF
TGTGCCAGCAGCCTATCTACGTTTTGGGGGCTTCCCGGGGAGCTGTTTTTT
>TRBJ1-1|.|TRBV19
CASRADLNTEAFF
TGTGCCAGTAGGGCGGATTTGAACACTGAAGCTTTCTTT